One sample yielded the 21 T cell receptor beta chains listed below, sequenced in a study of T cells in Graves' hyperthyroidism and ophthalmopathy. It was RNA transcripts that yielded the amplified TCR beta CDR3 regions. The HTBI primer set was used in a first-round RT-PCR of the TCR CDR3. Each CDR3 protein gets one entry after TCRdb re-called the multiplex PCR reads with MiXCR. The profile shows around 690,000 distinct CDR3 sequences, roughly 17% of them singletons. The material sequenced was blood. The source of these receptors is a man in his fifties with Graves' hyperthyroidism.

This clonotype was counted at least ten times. The CDR3, as DNA: TGTGCCAGCAGGGGACAGGAGGAGTTCTTC. Its translation is CASRGQEEFF. The V call is TRBV12-3 or TRBV12-4, the J call TRBJ2-1, with 8 bases fitting TRBD1. The V and J ends lost 6 bases and 14 bases, in that order; junction bases with no gene match: 3. This CDR3 is built from 10 residues.

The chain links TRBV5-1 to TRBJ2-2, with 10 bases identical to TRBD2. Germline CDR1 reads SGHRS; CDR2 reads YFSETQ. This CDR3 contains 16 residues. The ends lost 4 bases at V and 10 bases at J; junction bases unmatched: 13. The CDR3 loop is CASSKTLAGKDEELFF. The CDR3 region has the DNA TGCGCCAGCAGCAAAACACTAGCGGGAAAGGACGAGGAGCTGTTTTTT. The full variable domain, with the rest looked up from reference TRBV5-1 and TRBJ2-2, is KAGVTQTPRYLIKTRGQQVTLSCSPISGHRSVSWYQQTPGQGLQFLFEYFSETQRNKGNFPGRFSGRQFSNSRSEMNVSTLELGDSALYLCASSKTLAGKDEELFFGEGSRLTVL.

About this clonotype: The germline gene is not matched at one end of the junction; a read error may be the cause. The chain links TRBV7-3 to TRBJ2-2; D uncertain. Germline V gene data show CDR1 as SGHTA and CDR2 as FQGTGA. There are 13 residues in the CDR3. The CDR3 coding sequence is TGTGTCAGCAGCCCGACGAACACCGGGGAGCTGTTTTTT. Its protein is CVSSPTNTGELFF. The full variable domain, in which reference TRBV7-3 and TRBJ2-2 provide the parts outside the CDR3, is GAGVSQTPSNKVTEKGKYVELRCDPISGHTALYWYRQSLGQGPEFLIYFQGTGAADDSGLPNDRFFAVRPEGSVSTLKIQRTERGDSAVYLCVSSPTNTGELFFGEGSRLTVL.

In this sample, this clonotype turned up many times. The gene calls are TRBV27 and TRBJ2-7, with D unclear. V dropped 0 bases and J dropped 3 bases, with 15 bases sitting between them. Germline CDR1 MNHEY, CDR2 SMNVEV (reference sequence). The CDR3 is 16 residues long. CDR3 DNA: TGTGCCAGCAGTTTATCTCCCGCAGATTCGGTCTACGAGCAGTACTTC. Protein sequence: CASSLSPADSVYEQYF.

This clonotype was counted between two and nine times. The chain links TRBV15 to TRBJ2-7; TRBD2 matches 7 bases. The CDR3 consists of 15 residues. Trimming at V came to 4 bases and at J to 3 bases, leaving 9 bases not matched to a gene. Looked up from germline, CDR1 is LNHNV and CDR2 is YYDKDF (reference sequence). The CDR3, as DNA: TGTGCCACCAGCACTCACCGGGGAGGGAACTACGAGCAGTACTTC. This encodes CATSTHRGGNYEQYF. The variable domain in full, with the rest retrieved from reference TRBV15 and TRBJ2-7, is DAMVIQNPRYQVTQFGKPVTLSCSQTLNHNVMYWYQQKSSQAPKLLFHYYDKDFNNEADTPDNFQSRRPNTSFCFLDIRSPGLGDTAMYLCATSTHRGGNYEQYFGPGTRLTVT.

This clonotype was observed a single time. CDR3 region: CASSLGDGQFQETQYF. The CDR3 DNA is TGCGCCAGCAGCTTGGGCGATGGGCAGTTCCAAGAGACCCAGTACTTC. The rearrangement joins TRBV5-1 to TRBJ2-5; D is uncertain. V shed 0 bases and J shed 1 base, with 13 bases lying between them. Germline values: CDR1 SGHRS, CDR2 YFSETQ. The CDR3 is made up of 16 amino acids. Combining the CDR3 with reference TRBV5-1 and TRBJ2-5 gives the whole variable domain KAGVTQTPRYLIKTRGQQVTLSCSPISGHRSVSWYQQTPGQGLQFLFEYFSETQRNKGNFPGRFSGRQFSNSRSEMNVSTLELGDSALYLCASSLGDGQFQETQYFGPGTRLLVL.

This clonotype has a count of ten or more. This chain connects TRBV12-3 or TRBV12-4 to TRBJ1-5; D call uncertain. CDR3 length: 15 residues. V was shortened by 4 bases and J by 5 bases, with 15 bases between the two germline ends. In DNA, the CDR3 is TGTGCCAGCAGTTCCGACCCCTTCGCGGATCAGCCCCAGCATTTT. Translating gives CASSSDPFADQPQHF.

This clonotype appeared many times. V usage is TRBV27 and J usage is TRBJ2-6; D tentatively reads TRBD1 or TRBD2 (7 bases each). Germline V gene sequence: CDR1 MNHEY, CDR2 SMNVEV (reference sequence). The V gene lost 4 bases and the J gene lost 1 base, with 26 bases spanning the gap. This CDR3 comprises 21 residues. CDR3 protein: CASSSTIWEGALESGANVLTF. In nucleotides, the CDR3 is TGTGCCAGCAGTTCAACCATTTGGGAGGGGGCATTAGAGTCTGGGGCCAACGTCCTGACTTTC.

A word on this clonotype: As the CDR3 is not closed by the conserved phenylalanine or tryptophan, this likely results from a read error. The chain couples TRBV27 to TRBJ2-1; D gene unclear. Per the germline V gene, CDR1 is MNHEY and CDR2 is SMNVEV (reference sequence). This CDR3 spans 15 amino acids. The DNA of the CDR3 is TGTGTCAGCACCCCCCCCGGTAGCTCCTACAATGAGCAGTTCTCC. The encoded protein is CVSTPPGSSYNEQFS.

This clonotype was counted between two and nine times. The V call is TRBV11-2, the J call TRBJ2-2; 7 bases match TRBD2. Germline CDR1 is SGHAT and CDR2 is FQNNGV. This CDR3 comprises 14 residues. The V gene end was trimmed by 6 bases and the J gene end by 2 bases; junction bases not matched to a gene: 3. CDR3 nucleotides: TGTGCCAGCAGGTCGGGACTAAACACCGGGGAGCTGTTTTTT. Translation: CASRSGLNTGELFF. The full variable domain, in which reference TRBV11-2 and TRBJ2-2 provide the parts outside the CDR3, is EAGVAQSPRYKIIEKRQSVAFWCNPISGHATLYWYQQILGQGPKLLIQFQNNGVVDDSQLPKDRFSAERLKGVDSTLKIQPAKLEDSAVYLCASRSGLNTGELFFGEGSRLTVL.

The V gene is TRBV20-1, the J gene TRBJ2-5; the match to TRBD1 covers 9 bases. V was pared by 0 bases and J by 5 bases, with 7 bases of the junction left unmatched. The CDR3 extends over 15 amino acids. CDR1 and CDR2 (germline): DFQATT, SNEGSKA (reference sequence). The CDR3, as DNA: TGCAGTGCTAGAGAGGGGGGGACAGGGTTTGAGACCCAGTACTTC. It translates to CSAREGGTGFETQYF.

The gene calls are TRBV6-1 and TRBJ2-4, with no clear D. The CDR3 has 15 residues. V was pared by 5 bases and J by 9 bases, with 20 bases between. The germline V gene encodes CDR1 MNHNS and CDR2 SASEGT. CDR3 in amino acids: CASSSNQADQAIQYF. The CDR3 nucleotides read TGTGCCAGCAGTTCGAACCAGGCCGACCAGGCCATTCAGTACTTC.

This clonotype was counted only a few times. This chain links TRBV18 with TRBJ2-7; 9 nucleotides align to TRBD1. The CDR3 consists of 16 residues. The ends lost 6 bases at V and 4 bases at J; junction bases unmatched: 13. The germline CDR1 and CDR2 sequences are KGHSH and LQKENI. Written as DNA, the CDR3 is TGTGCCAGCTCCCTCACCGAAACAGGGGGCCTTTACGAGCAGTACTTC. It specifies CASSLTETGGLYEQYF.

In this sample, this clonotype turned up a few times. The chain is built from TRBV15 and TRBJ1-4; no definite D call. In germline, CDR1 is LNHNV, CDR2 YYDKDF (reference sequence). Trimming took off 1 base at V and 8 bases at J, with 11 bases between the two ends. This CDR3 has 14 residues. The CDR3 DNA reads TGTGCCACCAGCAGAGGGGAGTTTGGCGAAAAACTGTTTTTT. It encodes CATSRGEFGEKLFF.

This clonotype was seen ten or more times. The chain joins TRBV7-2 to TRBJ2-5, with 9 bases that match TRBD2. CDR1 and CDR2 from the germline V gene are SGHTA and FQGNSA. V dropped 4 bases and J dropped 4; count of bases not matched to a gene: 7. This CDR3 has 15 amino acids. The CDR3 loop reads CASSSRRGGGETQYF. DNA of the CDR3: TGTGCCAGCAGCTCCCGGCGGGGGGGCGGAGAGACCCAGTACTTC.

The CDR3 spells CSVNDRAGNTIYF. The CDR3 DNA follows: TGCAGCGTAAACGACAGGGCTGGAAACACCATATATTTT. The chain is built from TRBV29-1 and TRBJ1-3, with 7 bases lining up with TRBD1. Germline CDR1 SQVTM, CDR2 ANQGSEA. The trim removed 6 bases at V and 2 bases at J, leaving 4 bases unmatched. This CDR3 comprises 13 residues.

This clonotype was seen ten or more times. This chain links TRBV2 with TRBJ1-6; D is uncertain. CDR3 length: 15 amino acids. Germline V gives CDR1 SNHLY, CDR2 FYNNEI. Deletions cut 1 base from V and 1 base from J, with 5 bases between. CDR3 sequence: CASSEGESYNSPLHF. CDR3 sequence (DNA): TGTGCCAGCAGTGAAGGGGAGTCCTATAATTCACCCCTCCACTTT.

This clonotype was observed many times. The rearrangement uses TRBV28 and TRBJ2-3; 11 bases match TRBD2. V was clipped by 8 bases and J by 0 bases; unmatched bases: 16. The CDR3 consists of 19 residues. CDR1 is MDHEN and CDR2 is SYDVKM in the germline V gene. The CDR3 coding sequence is TGTGCCAGCTCTAGGGGGGGGACTAGCGGAGCTTCTAGCACAGATACGCAGTATTTT. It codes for CASSRGGTSGASSTDTQYF.

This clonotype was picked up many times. As DNA, the CDR3 is TGTGCCAGCAGCCAAGAGCTAGCGGGAGCCGAGCAGTACTTC. This sequence encodes CASSQELAGAEQYF. V usage is TRBV3-1 and J usage is TRBJ2-7, with 10 bases lining up with TRBD2. The CDR3 contains 14 residues. V dropped 0 bases and J dropped 6; count of bases not matched to a gene: 2. Germline assignment: CDR1 LGHDT and CDR2 YNNKEL (reference sequence).

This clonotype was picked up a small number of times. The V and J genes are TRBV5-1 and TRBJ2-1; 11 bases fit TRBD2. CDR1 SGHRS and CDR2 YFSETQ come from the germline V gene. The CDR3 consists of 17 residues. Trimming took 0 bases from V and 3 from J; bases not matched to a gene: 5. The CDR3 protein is CASSLELAGVVYNEQFF. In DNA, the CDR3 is TGCGCCAGCAGCTTGGAACTAGCGGGAGTTGTCTACAATGAGCAGTTCTTC.

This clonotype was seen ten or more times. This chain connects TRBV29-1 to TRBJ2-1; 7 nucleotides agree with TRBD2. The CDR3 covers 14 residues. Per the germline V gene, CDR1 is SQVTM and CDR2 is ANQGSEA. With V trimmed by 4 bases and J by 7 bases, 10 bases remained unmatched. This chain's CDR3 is CSVVGTTRRNEQFF. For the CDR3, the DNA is TGCAGCGTTGTCGGGACTACCAGGAGGAATGAGCAGTTCTTC.